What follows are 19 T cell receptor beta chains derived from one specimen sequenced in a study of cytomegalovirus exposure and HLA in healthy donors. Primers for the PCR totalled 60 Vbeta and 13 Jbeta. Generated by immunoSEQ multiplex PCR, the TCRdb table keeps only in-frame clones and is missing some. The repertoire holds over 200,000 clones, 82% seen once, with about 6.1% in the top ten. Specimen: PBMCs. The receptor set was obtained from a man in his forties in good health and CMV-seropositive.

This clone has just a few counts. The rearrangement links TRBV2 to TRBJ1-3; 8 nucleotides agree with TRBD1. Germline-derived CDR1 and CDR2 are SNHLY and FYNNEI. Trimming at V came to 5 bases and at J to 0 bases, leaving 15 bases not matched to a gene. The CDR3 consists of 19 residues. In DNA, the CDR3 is TGTGCCAGCAGTATAAGGACAGGGCTCTTTCCCAGCTCTGGAAACACCATATATTTT. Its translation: CASSIRTGLFPSSGNTIYF.

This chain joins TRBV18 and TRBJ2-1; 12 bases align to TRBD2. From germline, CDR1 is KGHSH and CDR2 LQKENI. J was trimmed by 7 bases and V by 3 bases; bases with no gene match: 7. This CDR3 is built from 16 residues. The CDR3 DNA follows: TGTGCCAGCTCACCGAAACTAGCGGGAGGTAATAATGAGCAGTTCTTC. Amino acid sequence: CASSPKLAGGNNEQFF.

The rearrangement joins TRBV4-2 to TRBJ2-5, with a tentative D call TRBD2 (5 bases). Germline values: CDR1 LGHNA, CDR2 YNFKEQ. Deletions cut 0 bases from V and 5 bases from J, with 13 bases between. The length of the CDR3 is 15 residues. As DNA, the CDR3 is TGTGCCAGCAGCCAAGAGCTCGCCGAGGGCGAGACCCAGTACTTC. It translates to CASSQELAEGETQYF.

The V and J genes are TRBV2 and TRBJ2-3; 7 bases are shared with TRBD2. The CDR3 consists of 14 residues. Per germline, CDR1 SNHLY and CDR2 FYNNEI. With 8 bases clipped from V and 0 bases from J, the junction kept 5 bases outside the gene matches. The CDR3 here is CASQRELSTDTQYF. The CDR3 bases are TGTGCCAGCCAGCGGGAACTCAGCACAGATACGCAGTATTTT.

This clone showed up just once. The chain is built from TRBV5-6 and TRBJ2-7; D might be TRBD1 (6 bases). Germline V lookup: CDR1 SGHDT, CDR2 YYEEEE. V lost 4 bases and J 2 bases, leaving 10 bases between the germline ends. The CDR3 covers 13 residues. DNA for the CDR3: TGTGCCAGCAGCCGAACAGGGACCTACGAGCAGTACTTC. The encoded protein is CASSRTGTYEQYF.

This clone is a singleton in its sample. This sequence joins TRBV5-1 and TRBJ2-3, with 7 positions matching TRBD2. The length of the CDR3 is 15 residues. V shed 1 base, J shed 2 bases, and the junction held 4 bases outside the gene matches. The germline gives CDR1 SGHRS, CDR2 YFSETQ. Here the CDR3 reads CASSLQAGYTDTQYF. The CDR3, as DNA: TGCGCCAGCAGCTTGCAAGCGGGATACACAGATACGCAGTATTTT.

In nucleotides, the CDR3 is TGTGCCAGCAGTTATGAGGGACAGTACACCGGGGAGCTGTTTTTT. Translated: CASSYEGQYTGELFF. V is TRBV6-5 and J is TRBJ2-2, with TRBD1 matching over 7 bases. The CDR3 loop spans 15 amino acids. Germline-derived CDR1 and CDR2 are MNHEY and SVGAGI. J was trimmed by 3 bases and V by 3 bases; bases with no gene match: 4.

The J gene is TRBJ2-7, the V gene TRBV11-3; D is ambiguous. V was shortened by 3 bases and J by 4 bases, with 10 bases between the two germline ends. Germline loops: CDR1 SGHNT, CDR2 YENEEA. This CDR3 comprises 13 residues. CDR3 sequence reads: CASSLLPGYEQYV. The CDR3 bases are TGTGCCAGCAGCTTGCTTCCGGGTTACGAGCAGTACGTC.

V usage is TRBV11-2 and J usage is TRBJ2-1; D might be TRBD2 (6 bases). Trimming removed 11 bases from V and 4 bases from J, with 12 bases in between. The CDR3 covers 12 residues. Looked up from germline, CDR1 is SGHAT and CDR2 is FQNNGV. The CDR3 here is CAVRREYNEQFF. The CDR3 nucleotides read TGTGCCGTTCGGAGGGAGTACAATGAGCAGTTCTTC.

The CDR3 loop reads CASRSGYNEQFF. The CDR3 coding sequence is TGTGCCAGCAGATCCGGGTACAATGAGCAGTTCTTC. The V call is TRBV6-5, the J call TRBJ2-1; D gene uncertain. The V gene lost 6 bases and the J gene lost 4 bases, with 7 bases spanning the gap. Germline CDR1 is MNHEY and CDR2 is SVGAGI. CDR3 length: 12 amino acids.

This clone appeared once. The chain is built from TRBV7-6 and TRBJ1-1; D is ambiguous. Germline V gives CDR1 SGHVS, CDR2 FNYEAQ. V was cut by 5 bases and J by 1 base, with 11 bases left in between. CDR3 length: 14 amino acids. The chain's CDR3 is CASSGGLENTEAFF. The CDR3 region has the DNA TGTGCCAGCAGCGGAGGGTTGGAGAACACTGAAGCTTTCTTT.

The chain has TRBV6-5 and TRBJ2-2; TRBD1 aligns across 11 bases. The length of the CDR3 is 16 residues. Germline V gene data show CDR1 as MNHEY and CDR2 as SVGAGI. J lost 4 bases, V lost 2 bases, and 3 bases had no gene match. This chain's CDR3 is CASSYRGTGGTGELFF. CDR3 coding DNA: TGTGCCAGCAGTTACCGCGGGACAGGGGGCACCGGGGAGCTGTTTTTT.

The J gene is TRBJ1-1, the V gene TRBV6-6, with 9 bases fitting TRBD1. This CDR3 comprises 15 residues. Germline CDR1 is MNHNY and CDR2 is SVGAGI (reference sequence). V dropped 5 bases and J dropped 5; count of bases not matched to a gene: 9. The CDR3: CASSLTGGVRTEAFF. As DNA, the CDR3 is TGTGCCAGCAGTCTTACAGGGGGCGTTCGAACTGAAGCTTTCTTT.

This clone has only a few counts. The CDR3 DNA reads TGTGCCAGCAGGGCAACTAGCGGGAGTGGCAATGAGCAGTTCTTC. Amino acid sequence: CASRATSGSGNEQFF. V and J are TRBV2 and TRBJ2-1; 11 positions match TRBD2. The junction had 7 bases not matched to a gene; V was cut back by 6 bases and J by 6 bases. This CDR3 region has 15 residues. Germline V gene sequence: CDR1 SNHLY, CDR2 FYNNEI.

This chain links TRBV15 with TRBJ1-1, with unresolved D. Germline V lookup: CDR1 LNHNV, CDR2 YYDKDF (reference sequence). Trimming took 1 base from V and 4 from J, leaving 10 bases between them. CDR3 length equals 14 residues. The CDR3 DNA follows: TGTGCCACCAGCAGAGTCGGACTGGGCACTGAAGCTTTCTTT. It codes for CATSRVGLGTEAFF.

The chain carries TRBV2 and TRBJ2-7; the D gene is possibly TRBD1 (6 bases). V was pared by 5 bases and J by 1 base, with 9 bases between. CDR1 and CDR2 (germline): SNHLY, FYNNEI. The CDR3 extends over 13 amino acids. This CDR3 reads CASSSDRSYEQYV. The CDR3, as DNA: TGTGCCAGCAGTTCCGACAGGTCCTACGAGCAGTACGTC.

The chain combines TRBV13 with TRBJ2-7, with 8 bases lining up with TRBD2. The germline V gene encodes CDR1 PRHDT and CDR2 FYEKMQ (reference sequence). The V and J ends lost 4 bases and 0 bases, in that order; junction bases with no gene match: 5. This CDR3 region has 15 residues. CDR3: CASSSPGGNSYEQYF. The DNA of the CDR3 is TGTGCCAGCAGCTCCCCGGGAGGGAACTCCTACGAGCAGTACTTC.

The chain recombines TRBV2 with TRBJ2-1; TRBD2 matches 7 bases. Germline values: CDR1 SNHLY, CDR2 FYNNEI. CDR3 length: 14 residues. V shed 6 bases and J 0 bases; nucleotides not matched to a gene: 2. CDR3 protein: CASRTSVSYNEQFF. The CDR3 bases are TGTGCCAGCAGAACTAGCGTCTCCTACAATGAGCAGTTCTTC.

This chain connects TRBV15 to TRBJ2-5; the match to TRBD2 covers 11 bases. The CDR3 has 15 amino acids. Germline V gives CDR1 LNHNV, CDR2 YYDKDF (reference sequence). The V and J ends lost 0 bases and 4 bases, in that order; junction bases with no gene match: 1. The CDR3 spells CATSRDSGRGETQYF. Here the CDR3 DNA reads TGTGCCACCAGCAGAGATAGCGGGAGGGGAGAGACCCAGTACTTC.